This TCR beta chain was found in a study of T-cell reconstitution after alpha-beta-depleted transplantation in children. The CDR3 extends over 14 amino acids. Germline V gene lookup returns CDR1 SQVTM and CDR2 ANQGSEA. V dropped 4 bases and J dropped 0 bases, with 12 bases sitting between them. About this clonotype: Its antigen is unidentified.

Unique molecular identifiers were incorporated into the prepared TCRbeta library. TCRdb used MiXCR to reprocess the PCR reads, holding one entry per CDR3 protein. The table lists about 600,000 distinct CDR3 sequences, 10% to 15% of them singletons. Whole-study results and caveats: Recipient T cells and thymic progenitors that survived gave rise to the high TCRbeta diversity observed at day 60 in some patients.

This specimen was PBMCs, mostly from graft donor cells, taken 360 days after TCRalphabeta/CD19-depleted stem cell transplant. This receptor was obtained from a male patient younger than 18 who had a stem cell transplant for acute myeloid leukemia, so the T cells may come from the graft donor. The chain recombines TRBV29-1 with TRBJ1-1; D call uncertain. The CDR3 protein is CSVVAGGMNTEAFF. As DNA, the CDR3 is TGCAGCGTTGTCGCAGGAGGAATGAACACTGAAGCTTTCTTT. Together with reference TRBV29-1 and TRBJ1-1, the CDR3 gives the full variable domain: SAVISQKPSRDICQRGTSLTIQCQVDSQVTMMFWYRQQPGQSLTLIATANQGSEATYESGFVIDKFPISRPNLTFSTLTVSNMSPEDSSIYLCSVVAGGMNTEAFFGQGTRLTVV.